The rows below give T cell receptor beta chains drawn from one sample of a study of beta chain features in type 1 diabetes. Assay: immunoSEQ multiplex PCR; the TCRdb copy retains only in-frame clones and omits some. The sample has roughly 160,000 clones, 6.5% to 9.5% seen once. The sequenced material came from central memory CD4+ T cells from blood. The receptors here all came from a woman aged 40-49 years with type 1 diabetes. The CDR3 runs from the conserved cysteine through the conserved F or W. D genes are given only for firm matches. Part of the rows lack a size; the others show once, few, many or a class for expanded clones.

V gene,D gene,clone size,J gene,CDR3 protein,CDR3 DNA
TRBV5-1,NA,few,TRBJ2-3,CASSLKAGPEDTQYF,TGCGCCAGCAGCTTGAAGGCAGGGCCTGAAGATACGCAGTATTTT
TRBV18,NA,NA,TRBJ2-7,CASSPSTQGSYEQYF,TGTGCCAGCTCACCTTCCACACAGGGATCCTACGAGCAGTACTTC
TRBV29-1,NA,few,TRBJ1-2,CSAQGTVYGYTF,TGCAGCGCCCAGGGGACGGTCTATGGCTACACCTTC
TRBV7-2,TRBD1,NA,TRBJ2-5,CASSSGDRERETQYF,TGTGCCAGCAGCTCCGGGGACAGGGAAAGAGAGACCCAGTACTTC
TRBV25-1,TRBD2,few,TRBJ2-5,CASSTRGGQETQYF,TGTGCCAGCAGTACACGGGGGGGGCAAGAGACCCAGTACTTC
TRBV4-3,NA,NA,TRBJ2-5,CASSQGGTGLETQYF,TGCGCCAGCAGCCAAGGGGGCACAGGGTTAGAGACCCAGTACTTC
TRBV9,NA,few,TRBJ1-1,CASSVGQGLAEAFF,TGTGCCAGCAGCGTAGGGCAGGGGCTGGCTGAAGCTTTCTTT
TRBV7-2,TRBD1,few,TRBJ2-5,CASRIRQGRAETQYF,TGTGCCAGCAGAATCCGACAGGGGCGAGCAGAGACCCAGTACTTC
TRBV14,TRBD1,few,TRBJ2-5,CASSQTGGVETQYF,TGTGCCAGCAGCCAAACAGGGGGCGTGGAGACCCAGTACTTC
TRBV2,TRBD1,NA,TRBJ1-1,CASSADRVDTEAFF,TGTGCCAGCAGTGCCGACAGGGTGGACACTGAAGCTTTCTTT
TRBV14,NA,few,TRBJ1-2,CASSPTGSGGYTF,TGTGCCAGCAGCCCGACAGGATCTGGTGGCTACACCTTC
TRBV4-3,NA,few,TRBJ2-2,CASSRPPGGELFF,TGCGCCAGCAGCAGACCTCCAGGCGGGGAGCTGTTTTTT
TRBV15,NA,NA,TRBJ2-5,CATSPWDTKETQYF,TGTGCCACCAGCCCCTGGGACACGAAAGAGACCCAGTACTTC
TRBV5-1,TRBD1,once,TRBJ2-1,CASSTGDPYNEQFF,TGCGCCAGCAGTACAGGGGACCCCTACAATGAGCAGTTCTTC
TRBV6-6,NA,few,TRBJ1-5,CASSYSEGGSNQPQHF,TGTGCCAGCAGTTATTCGGAGGGGGGGAGCAATCAGCCCCAGCATTTT
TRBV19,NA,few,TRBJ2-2,CASSIFAGELFF,TGTGCCAGTAGTATTTTCGCCGGGGAGCTGTTTTTT
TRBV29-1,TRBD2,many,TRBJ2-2,CSVEGLAGATGELFF,TGCAGCGTTGAAGGACTAGCGGGGGCCACCGGGGAGCTGTTTTTT
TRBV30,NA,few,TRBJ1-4,CAWSALEKLFF,TGTGCCTGGAGTGCCCTTGAAAAACTGTTTTTT
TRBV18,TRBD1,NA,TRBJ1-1,CASSQGQGGTEAFF,TGTGCCAGCTCGCAAGGACAGGGGGGCACTGAAGCTTTCTTT
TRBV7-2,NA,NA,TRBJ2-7,CASSPRTDGEQYF,TGTGCCAGCAGCCCAAGGACAGACGGCGAGCAGTACTTC
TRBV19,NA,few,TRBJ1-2,CASSIQGRDGYTF,TGTGCCAGTAGTATCCAGGGGAGGGATGGCTACACCTTC
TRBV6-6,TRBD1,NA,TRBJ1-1,CASRNTLQGMRAEAFF,TGTGCCAGCAGAAACACTTTACAGGGGATGAGGGCTGAAGCTTTCTTT
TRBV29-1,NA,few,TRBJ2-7,CSVATESYEQYF,TGCAGCGTAGCTACAGAGTCCTACGAGCAGTACTTC
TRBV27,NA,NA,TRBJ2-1,CASSSEGAREQFF,TGTGCCAGCAGTTCGGAGGGGGCACGGGAGCAGTTCTTC
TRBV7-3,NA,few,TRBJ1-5,CASRQGLQPQHF,TGTGCCAGCAGACAGGGTTTGCAGCCCCAGCATTTT